The 12 T cell receptor beta chains presented below share a single source sample, sequenced in a study of CD8 T cells in ankylosing spondylitis. No antigen has been assigned to these receptors. One entry per CDR3 protein, called by TCRdb with MiXCR from the 5' RACE reads. In the table there are some 840,000 distinct CDR3 sequences, about 12% of which are singletons. Study-wide results and limits: Blood from ankylosing spondylitis patients appeared to carry a characteristic roughly 8-variant TCR beta motif.

The specimen sequenced was blood, either unsorted or a sorted T cell fraction (not recorded which). The origin of the receptors is a male donor with ankylosing spondylitis.

This clonotype was recorded a few times. The gene calls are TRBV4-3 and TRBJ1-5; D is perhaps TRBD1 (6 bases). CDR1 is LGHNA and CDR2 is YSLEER in the germline V gene. The CDR3 length is 15 residues. V dropped 3 bases and J dropped 6 bases, with 15 bases sitting between them. DNA of the CDR3: TGCGCCAGCAGCCACTCCAGGGGCTCGCCTCAGCCCCAGCATTTT. Its protein product is CASSHSRGSPQPQHF.

This clonotype was counted many times. The genes are TRBV5-1 and TRBJ2-3; D remains ambiguous. The CDR3 has 14 amino acids. Trimming took 3 bases from V and 4 from J, leaving 12 bases between them. Germline assignment: CDR1 SGHRS and CDR2 YFSETQ. The CDR3 loop reads CASSSGTGADTQYF. For the CDR3, the DNA is TGCGCCAGCAGCTCCGGCACTGGGGCAGATACGCAGTATTTT. The whole variable domain, remainder taken from reference TRBV5-1 and TRBJ2-3, is KAGVTQTPRYLIKTRGQQVTLSCSPISGHRSVSWYQQTPGQGLQFLFEYFSETQRNKGNFPGRFSGRQFSNSRSEMNVSTLELGDSALYLCASSSGTGADTQYFGPGTRLTVL.

This clonotype was seen only a few times. The rearrangement uses TRBV20-1 and TRBJ1-2; D might be TRBD1 (6 bases). The germline V and J ends were trimmed by 1 base and 7 bases, with 19 bases remaining between them. CDR1 and CDR2 (germline): DFQATT, SNEGSKA (reference sequence). CDR3 length equals 15 residues. The CDR3 here is CSARGQTGGDGGYTF. CDR3 DNA sequence: TGCAGTGCTAGAGGCCAGACAGGAGGGGACGGTGGCTACACCTTC.

The J gene is TRBJ2-3, the V gene TRBV28; D not certain. The CDR3 covers 15 residues. Germline CDR1 and CDR2: MDHEN and SYDVKM. V lost 5 bases to trimming and J lost 4 bases, with 16 bases between them. This chain's CDR3 is CASSQLYARADTQYF. CDR3 nucleotides: TGTGCCAGCAGTCAACTGTACGCCCGTGCAGATACGCAGTATTTT.

Ten or more counts support this clonotype. V gene TRBV5-1 combines with J gene TRBJ1-4; D is possibly TRBD1 (5 bases). CDR3 length: 14 residues. CDR1 and CDR2 (germline): SGHRS, YFSETQ. The V and J ends lost 0 bases and 5 bases respectively, with 8 bases between them. The CDR3 loop is CASSLEGQNEKLFF. In nucleotides, the CDR3 is TGCGCCAGCAGCTTGGAGGGGCAGAATGAAAAACTGTTTTTT.

The rearrangement joins TRBV20-1 to TRBJ1-5; the match to TRBD1 covers 7 bases. Germline V CDR1 and CDR2: DFQATT, SNEGSKA (reference sequence). The CDR3 has 14 residues. Trimming cost V 7 bases and J 2 bases; bases outside gene matches: 8. The DNA for the CDR3 is TGCAGTGGTAGGTATGGACAGGGCAATCAGCCCCAGCATTTT. Translating it yields CSGRYGQGNQPQHF.

The chain links TRBV20-1 to TRBJ2-7; perhaps TRBD1 as D (5 bases). V was clipped by 6 bases and J by 2 bases, with 17 bases between them. The CDR3 sequence is 14 residues long. Germline CDR1 is DFQATT and CDR2 is SNEGSKA (reference sequence). The CDR3, as DNA: TGCAGTGCCCCGCGGACAACCTCCGCCTACGAGCAGTACTTC. The encoded protein is CSAPRTTSAYEQYF.

The table lists this clonotype with many counts. This rearrangement joins TRBV29-1 to TRBJ2-2, with no clear D. Germline V gene data show CDR1 as SQVTM and CDR2 as ANQGSEA. The CDR3 runs 16 residues. Trimming left V 4 bases short and J 1 base short, with 16 bases between. The CDR3 here is CSVGKGLQMNTGELFF. DNA for the CDR3: TGCAGCGTTGGGAAAGGGCTTCAGATGAACACCGGGGAGCTGTTTTTT.

This clonotype came up a few times. This rearrangement joins TRBV20-1 to TRBJ1-1; TRBD1 might be the D (5 bases). The CDR3 covers 12 residues. Germline lookup yields CDR1 DFQATT and CDR2 SNEGSKA (reference sequence). CDR3 sequence: CRAGAAGTEAFF. The CDR3 nucleotides read TGCAGGGCCGGGGCGGCGGGGACTGAAGCTTTCTTT.

The chain joins TRBV7-2 to TRBJ2-5; tentatively, D is TRBD1 (5 bases). From germline, CDR1 is SGHTA and CDR2 FQGNSA. The CDR3 is 15 residues long. Trimming pared 4 bases from V and 0 bases from J, leaving 12 bases between. The chain's CDR3 is CASSSGQGHQETQYF. CDR3 nucleotide sequence: TGTGCCAGCAGCTCCGGACAAGGCCACCAAGAGACCCAGTACTTC.

This clonotype turned up a few times. The chain links TRBV7-6 to TRBJ2-4; 9 nucleotides line up with TRBD1. This CDR3 spans 18 amino acids. Germline V gene data show CDR1 as SGHVS and CDR2 as FNYEAQ. V dropped 1 base and J dropped 2; count of bases not matched to a gene: 9. CDR3 sequence: CASSLGGQGGRTKNIQYF. CDR3 bases: TGTGCCAGCAGCTTAGGGGGACAGGGTGGTCGAACCAAAAACATTCAGTACTTC.

This clonotype has a handful of counts. CDR3 region: CSARVSSASSYNEQFF. The DNA for the CDR3 is TGCAGTGCTAGAGTTTCTAGCGCCAGCTCCTACAATGAGCAGTTCTTC. The rearrangement links TRBV20-1 to TRBJ2-1, with D perhaps TRBD2 (6 bases). The CDR3 has 16 residues. Germline V gives CDR1 DFQATT, CDR2 SNEGSKA (reference sequence). Trimming cost V 1 base and J 0 bases, with 13 bases left between them.